These 12 T cell receptor beta chains were sequenced from one sample in a study of monozygotic twins with inflammatory bowel disease. TCRdb reprocessed the 5' RACE reads, with one entry per CDR3 protein and no DNA. Seen in this sample are some 210,000 distinct CDR3 sequences; the ten most common clones hold 1.5% to 2%. The material sequenced was blood. These receptors were taken from a human donor with ulcerative colitis or Crohn's disease, or a healthy co-twin of an affected twin (not recorded which).

The chain employs TRBV7-8 and TRBJ2-2; TCRdb calls TRBD1, which cannot be checked without DNA. The germline gives CDR1 SGHVS, CDR2 FQNEAQ. The CDR3 totals 15 residues. CDR3 sequence reads: CASRPVYSGSGELFF.

V usage is TRBV21-1 and J usage is TRBJ1-4. TRBV21-1 is listed as a pseudogene. This CDR3 spans 15 amino acids. This CDR3 is CATSKPGLHYEKLFF.

The rearrangement uses TRBV5-4 and TRBJ2-3; TCRdb's assignment of TRBD2 cannot be checked, as there is no DNA. Germline assignment: CDR1 SGHNT and CDR2 YYREEE (reference sequence). This CDR3 has 22 residues. Here the CDR3 reads CASSLGSLAGLAGGLRTDTQYF.

V and J are TRBV5-6 and TRBJ2-7. Germline V gene data show CDR1 as SGHDT and CDR2 as YYEEEE. The CDR3 is 16 residues long. CDR3 region: CASSLGPQGTSYEQYF.

The chain has TRBV20-1 and TRBJ2-2; TCRdb outputs TRBD2, but without DNA this stays unchecked. The CDR3 contains 15 residues. Germline V gene sequence: CDR1 DFQATT, CDR2 SNEGSKA (reference sequence). CDR3 region: CSARALAGPTGELFF.

This rearrangement joins TRBV20-1 to TRBJ1-2; as DNA is missing, the TRBD1 call by TCRdb cannot be tested. Germline V gives CDR1 DFQATT, CDR2 SNEGSKA (reference sequence). CDR3 length: 14 residues. CDR3 region: CSAVGQGFPYGYTF.

The chain is built from TRBV20-1 and TRBJ2-7. The CDR3 runs to 13 residues. CDR1 is DFQATT and CDR2 is SNEGSKA in the germline V gene (reference sequence). The CDR3: CSASNPVGYEQYF.

The genes are TRBV3-1 and TRBJ1-1. The germline gives CDR1 LGHDT, CDR2 YNNKEL (reference sequence). The CDR3 spans 12 residues. CDR3: CASGPPAGGAFF.

The chain combines TRBV5-4 with TRBJ2-3; no DNA is available, so the TRBD1 call from TCRdb remains unchecked. Germline V gene sequence: CDR1 SGHNT, CDR2 YYREEE (reference sequence). The CDR3 has 14 amino acids. CDR3: CASSFGGYTDTQYF.

The rearrangement joins TRBV5-6 to TRBJ1-5. Looked up from germline, CDR1 is SGHDT and CDR2 is YYEEEE. The CDR3 has 13 residues. CDR3 region: CASSPRGNQPQHF.

The chain has TRBV5-1 and TRBJ2-3. Germline V gene sequence: CDR1 SGHRS, CDR2 YFSETQ. The CDR3 loop spans 12 amino acids. Here the CDR3 reads CASSPTEDTQYF.

The chain uses TRBV20-1 and TRBJ1-1. There are 13 residues in the CDR3. The germline gives CDR1 DFQATT, CDR2 SNEGSKA (reference sequence). The CDR3 loop reads CSARSWASGEAFF.